The 13 T cell receptor beta chains in this list originate from one sample, sequenced in a study of blood T cell repertoires in COVID-19. The repertoire was sequenced with immunoSEQ multiplex PCR; TCRdb's copy has only in-frame clones and lacks some. The table lists about 99,000 clones, 75% to 95% of them singletons. The sequencing input was peripheral blood. These receptors came from a human donor in a cohort sampled during active COVID-19.

V gene TRBV19 combines with J gene TRBJ1-2; TRBD1 might be the D (5 bases). CDR1 and CDR2 (germline): LNHDA, SQIVND (reference sequence). This CDR3 comprises 13 residues. With 8 bases removed from V and 4 bases from J, the gap between germline ends came to 14 bases. This CDR3 is CASGAWGFYGYTF. The CDR3 region has the DNA TGTGCCAGTGGGGCCTGGGGTTTCTATGGCTACACCTTC.

The chain links TRBV28 to TRBJ1-1; D is unclear. The V end was cut by 2 bases, the J end by 11 bases, with 15 bases between. CDR1 MDHEN and CDR2 SYDVKM come from the germline V gene. This CDR3 is 13 amino acids long. The CDR3: CASSLNSYRPAFF. The CDR3 nucleotides are TGTGCCAGCAGTTTAAACAGCTATCGTCCGGCTTTCTTT.

The CDR3 DNA follows: TGTGCCACCAGTGATTTGCCTAGCGGGAGGCTGGCAGATACGCAGTATTTT. Its protein product is CATSDLPSGRLADTQYF. The V call is TRBV24-1, the J call TRBJ2-3, with TRBD2 matching 11 bases. V was clipped by 0 bases and J by 4 bases; unmatched bases: 5. The CDR3 is 17 amino acids. CDR1 is KGHDR and CDR2 is SFDVKD in the germline V gene.

This rearrangement joins TRBV30 to TRBJ1-5; TRBD1 aligns across 10 bases. CDR1 is GTSNPN and CDR2 is SVGIG in the germline V gene (reference sequence). The junction had 14 bases not matched to a gene; V was cut back by 3 bases and J by 0 bases. The CDR3 extends over 19 amino acids. In nucleotides, the CDR3 is TGTGCCTGGAGCGCGCGGGACAGGGGACCTTACGTTAGCAATCAGCCCCAGCATTTT. It is translated as CAWSARDRGPYVSNQPQHF. The entire variable domain, with the rest obtained from reference TRBV30 and TRBJ1-5, is as follows: SQTIHQWPATLVQPVGSPLSLECTVEGTSNPNLYWYRQAAGRGLQLLFYSVGIGQISSEVPQNLSASRPQDRQFILSSKKLLLSDSGFYLCAWSARDRGPYVSNQPQHFGDGTRLSIL.

Here the CDR3 DNA reads TGTGCCAGCAGTGAATTGGTTAGCGGGGGGGCAGGAGATACGCAGTATTTT. Its protein product is CASSELVSGGAGDTQYF. The chain combines TRBV6-1 with TRBJ2-3, with 11 bases that match TRBD2. The CDR3 is 17 amino acids. In germline, CDR1 is MNHNS, CDR2 SASEGT. V dropped 2 bases and J dropped 5; count of bases not matched to a gene: 9.

This chain connects TRBV28 to TRBJ2-2, with 7 bases identical to TRBD1. The CDR3 extends over 16 amino acids. CDR1 and CDR2 (germline): MDHEN, SYDVKM. The V and J ends lost 6 bases and 7 bases, in that order; junction bases with no gene match: 14. The CDR3 DNA is TGTGCCAGCAGCTCTAACAGGGGAACTGGGATCGGGGAGCTGTTTTTT. Protein: CASSSNRGTGIGELFF.

V usage is TRBV12-5 and J usage is TRBJ1-1, with 7 bases lining up with TRBD1. The CDR3 covers 13 residues. V shed 6 bases and J 4 bases; nucleotides not matched to a gene: 5. Per the germline V gene, CDR1 is LGHNT and CDR2 is FRNRAP. As DNA, the CDR3 is TGTGCTAGTGGCTCCTACAGGGGCACTGAAGCTTTCTTT. Amino acids: CASGSYRGTEAFF.

The gene calls are TRBV18 and TRBJ1-1, with D uncertain. CDR1 is KGHSH, CDR2 LQKENI, per germline. With 7 bases removed from V and 5 bases from J, the gap between germline ends came to 14 bases. This CDR3 has 13 residues. The CDR3 loop reads CASFGNTATEAFF. CDR3 DNA sequence: TGTGCCAGCTTCGGGAATACGGCAACTGAAGCTTTCTTT.

The chain joins TRBV4-2 to TRBJ1-5; D gene uncertain. V dropped 4 bases and J dropped 6 bases, with 16 bases sitting between them. Germline CDR1 is LGHNA and CDR2 is YNFKEQ. The CDR3 is 15 amino acids. For the CDR3, the DNA is TGTGCCAGCAGCCCCGGGCAGATTGAGGGTCAGCCCCAGCATTTT. Its translation is CASSPGQIEGQPQHF.

The gene calls are TRBV5-1 and TRBJ1-2; TRBD1 might be the D (5 bases). CDR1 and CDR2 from the germline V gene are SGHRS and YFSETQ. V was trimmed by 0 bases and J by 0 bases, leaving 18 bases between them. CDR3 length: 18 amino acids. The CDR3 DNA follows: TGCGCCAGCAGCTTGGGCTGGGGGGGATTTAACTCTAACTATGGCTACACCTTC. Translating it yields CASSLGWGGFNSNYGYTF.

CDR3 bases: TGCGCCAGCAGCCAAGTAGCTCAGACTGACACCGGGGAGCTGTTTTTT. Protein: CASSQVAQTDTGELFF. V is TRBV4-1 and J is TRBJ2-2; the D is unclear. CDR1 and CDR2 (germline): MGHRA, YSYEKL. The CDR3 is made up of 16 amino acids. V was shortened by 1 base and J by 3 bases, with 12 bases between the two germline ends.

This rearrangement joins TRBV5-4 to TRBJ2-1; TRBD1 aligns across 7 bases. This CDR3 contains 15 residues. CDR1 is SGHNT and CDR2 is YYREEE in the germline V gene (reference sequence). The J segment lost 7 bases and the V segment lost 4 bases, leaving 11 bases of the junction unmatched. CDR3 nucleotides: TGTGCCAGCAGCCGTGACAGGGCTTCGCGGAATGAGCAGTTCTTC. Protein product: CASSRDRASRNEQFF.

The chain joins TRBV5-6 to TRBJ1-1; no clear D gene. CDR3 length equals 16 residues. Per the germline V gene, CDR1 is SGHDT and CDR2 is YYEEEE. The germline V and J ends were trimmed by 3 bases and 1 base, with 16 bases remaining between them. In nucleotides, the CDR3 is TGTGCCAGCAGCTCGACCTTTAACAGAGCGAACACTGAAGCTTTCTTT. It translates to CASSSTFNRANTEAFF.